This TCR beta chain was recovered during a study of T-cell memory formation after mild COVID-19. CDR1 and CDR2 from the germline V gene are DFQATT and SNEGSKA (reference sequence). This CDR3 is 13 amino acids long. Trimming took off 3 bases at V and 2 bases at J, with 10 bases between the two ends. From the 5' RACE reads, TCRdb called clonotypes with MiXCR, one entry per CDR3 protein. There are 300,000 to 350,000 distinct CDR3 sequences in the sample; roughly a fifth occur only once, and roughly 21% lies in the top ten. The chain couples TRBV20-1 to TRBJ2-5; D uncertain. The sample consisted of PBMCs or a T cell subset sorted from them (not recorded which). This sequence was found in a young man who had mild COVID-19 (a few samples of this study predate the infection). Cell type and time point are not known. DNA for the CDR3: TGCAGTGCTAGTTCGGTGACTCAAGAGACCCAGTACTTC. It translates to CSASSVTQETQYF.